The 8 T cell receptor beta chains presented below share a single source sample, sequenced in a study of OX40 agonist ivuxolimab in advanced cancers. This table comes from immunoSEQ multiplex PCR, and its TCRdb copy is limited to in-frame clones, with some not included. The sample carries under 200,000 clones, around 94% recorded once. Sequences were derived from CD4+ or CD8+ T cells sorted from blood, sampled in a trial of the OX40 agonist ivuxolimab. The receptors were gathered from an adult with an advanced solid tumor such as melanoma, head and neck, liver or kidney cancer.

This chain links TRBV18 with TRBJ1-5; D remains ambiguous. The germline V gene encodes CDR1 KGHSH and CDR2 LQKENI. V lost 6 bases, J lost 0 bases, and 12 bases lay in between. This CDR3 has 15 amino acids. CDR3: CASSISGASNQPQHF. DNA for the CDR3: TGTGCCAGCTCGATCTCAGGAGCTAGCAATCAGCCCCAGCATTTT.

The gene calls are TRBV6-1 and TRBJ2-7; D unresolved. V lost 3 bases and J 3 bases, leaving 12 bases between the germline ends. The CDR3 covers 14 residues. Looked up from germline, CDR1 is MNHNS and CDR2 is SASEGT. The CDR3 nucleotides read TGTGCCAGCAGTGAGCGGTGGTCCGGCTACGAGCAGTACTTC. Translated, it gives CASSERWSGYEQYF.

V is TRBV6-1 and J is TRBJ1-5; no clear D gene. The V end was cut by 6 bases, the J end by 6 bases, with 15 bases between. Germline-derived CDR1 and CDR2 are MNHNS and SASEGT. The CDR3 consists of 14 residues. CDR3 nucleotide sequence: TGTGCCAGCAGCACTGGACTGTCTACTCAGCCCCAGCATTTT. Translated: CASSTGLSTQPQHF.

Regarding this clone: An end of the junction does not agree with germline; a read error may underlie this. The rearrangement links TRBV7-2 to TRBJ1-5; D unclear. The CDR3 is made up of 16 amino acids. Germline CDR1 reads SGHTA; CDR2 reads FQGNSA. The CDR3: CASSLVGGLFNRPQHF. The CDR3 DNA sequence: TGTGCCAGCAGCTTAGTCGGCGGACTGTTCAATCGGCCCCAGCATTTT.

This chain connects TRBV27 to TRBJ1-1; no clear D. Trimming took off 7 bases at V and 4 bases at J, with 19 bases between the two ends. Germline loops: CDR1 MNHEY, CDR2 SMNVEV (reference sequence). The CDR3 is made up of 15 amino acids. The CDR3 DNA sequence: TGTGCCAGCAAGGTGTTGGGAGGGCTGAGCACTGAAGCTTTCTTT. Translation: CASKVLGGLSTEAFF.

V usage is TRBV7-9 and J usage is TRBJ2-3; no clear D gene. CDR1 and CDR2 from the germline V gene are SEHNR and FQNEAQ (reference sequence). V was shortened by 3 bases and J by 4 bases, with 20 bases between the two germline ends. CDR3 length: 17 residues. The CDR3 DNA reads TGTGCCAGCAGCTTGCGATCGGTAGGCGCAAGGGCAGATACGCAGTATTTT. It specifies CASSLRSVGARADTQYF.

This chain uses TRBV18 with TRBJ2-1, with 13 bases aligning to TRBD2. The CDR3 extends over 15 amino acids. CDR1 and CDR2 from the germline V gene are KGHSH and LQKENI. Losses at the gene ends were 1 base for V and 7 bases for J; bases not matched to a gene: 1. CDR3 sequence reads: CASSPLLAGGNEQFF. In DNA form, the CDR3 reads TGTGCCAGCTCACCACTACTAGCGGGAGGGAATGAGCAGTTCTTC.

The rearrangement links TRBV4-3 to TRBJ1-3, with a possible D match to TRBD1 (5 bases). Trimming removed 2 bases at V and 0 bases at J, with 14 bases between. The germline V gene encodes CDR1 LGHNA and CDR2 YSLEER. The CDR3 totals 17 residues. CDR3 region: CASSQSIGASSGNTIYF. The CDR3 coding sequence is TGCGCCAGCAGCCAATCTATAGGGGCAAGCTCTGGAAACACCATATATTTT.